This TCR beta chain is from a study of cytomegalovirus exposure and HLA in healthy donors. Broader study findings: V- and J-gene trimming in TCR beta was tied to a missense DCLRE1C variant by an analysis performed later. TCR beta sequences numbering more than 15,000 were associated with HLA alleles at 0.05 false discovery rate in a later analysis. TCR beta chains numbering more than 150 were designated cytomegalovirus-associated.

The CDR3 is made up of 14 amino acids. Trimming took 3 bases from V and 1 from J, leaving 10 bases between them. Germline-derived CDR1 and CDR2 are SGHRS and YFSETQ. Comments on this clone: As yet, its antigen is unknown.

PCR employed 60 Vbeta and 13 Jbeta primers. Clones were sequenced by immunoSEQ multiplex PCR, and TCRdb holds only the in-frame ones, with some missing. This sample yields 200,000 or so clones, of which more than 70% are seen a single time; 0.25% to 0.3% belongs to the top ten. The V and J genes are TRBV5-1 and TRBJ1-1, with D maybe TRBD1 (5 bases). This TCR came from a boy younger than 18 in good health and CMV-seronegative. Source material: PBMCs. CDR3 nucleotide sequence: TGCGCCAGCAGCTCCCGGGGGGGGAACACTGAAGCTTTCTTT. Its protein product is CASSSRGGNTEAFF.